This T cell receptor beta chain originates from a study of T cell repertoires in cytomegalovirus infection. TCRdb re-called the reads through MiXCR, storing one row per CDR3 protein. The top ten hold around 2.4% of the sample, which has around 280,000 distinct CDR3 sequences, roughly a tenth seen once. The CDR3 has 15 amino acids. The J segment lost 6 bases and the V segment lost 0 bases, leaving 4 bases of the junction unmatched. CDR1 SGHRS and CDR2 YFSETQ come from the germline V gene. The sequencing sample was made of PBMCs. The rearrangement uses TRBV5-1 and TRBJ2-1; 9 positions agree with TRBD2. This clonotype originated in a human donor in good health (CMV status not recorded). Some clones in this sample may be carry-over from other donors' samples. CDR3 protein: CASSLEGLARNEQFF. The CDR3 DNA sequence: TGCGCCAGCAGCTTGGAGGGACTAGCCCGCAATGAGCAGTTCTTC. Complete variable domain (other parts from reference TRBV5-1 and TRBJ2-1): KAGVTQTPRYLIKTRGQQVTLSCSPISGHRSVSWYQQTPGQGLQFLFEYFSETQRNKGNFPGRFSGRQFSNSRSEMNVSTLELGDSALYLCASSLEGLARNEQFFGPGTRLTVL.